Following are 19 T cell receptor beta chains from one sample sequenced in a study of T-cell reconstitution after alpha-beta-depleted transplantation in children. Preparation of the TCRbeta library used unique molecular identifiers. TCRdb itself ran the PCR reads through MiXCR, one entry per CDR3 protein. The profile shows 450,000 to 600,000 distinct CDR3 sequences, 8% to 11% of them singletons. This specimen consisted of PBMCs, obtained before TCRalphabeta/CD19-depleted stem cell transplant. Receptor source: a child aged 2 to 10 with inherited bone marrow failure, due to receive a stem cell transplant.

This clonotype was seen ten or more times. The chain carries TRBV7-9 and TRBJ1-1; 11 nucleotides line up with TRBD1. The V gene's germline CDR1 is SEHNR and CDR2 FQNEAQ (reference sequence). The V and J ends lost 5 bases and 4 bases, in that order; junction bases with no gene match: 9. The CDR3 has 16 residues. In nucleotides, the CDR3 is TGTGCCAGCAGCCCCCTTTATGGGACAGGGGGCACTGAAGCTTTCTTT. This sequence encodes CASSPLYGTGGTEAFF. Full variable domain (remainder filled in from reference TRBV7-9 and TRBJ1-1): DTGVSQNPRHKITKRGQNVTFRCDPISEHNRLYWYRQTLGQGPEFLTYFQNEAQLEKSRLLSDRFSAERPKGSFSTLEIQRTEQGDSAMYLCASSPLYGTGGTEAFFGQGTRLTVV.

This clonotype has ten or more counts. The rearrangement uses TRBV5-1 and TRBJ2-2; TRBD2 aligns across 10 bases. With V trimmed by 0 bases and J by 4 bases, 12 bases remained unmatched. CDR3 length: 19 residues. The germline CDR1 and CDR2 sequences are SGHRS and YFSETQ. DNA for the CDR3: TGCGCCAGCAGCTTGGTGGCTAGCGGGAGCAAAATTGGCACCGGGGAGCTGTTTTTT. Translated, it gives CASSLVASGSKIGTGELFF.

This clonotype was seen ten or more times. J is TRBJ2-7 and V is TRBV7-2; 10 nucleotides align to TRBD2. CDR3 length: 16 amino acids. V dropped 0 bases and J dropped 7; count of bases not matched to a gene: 9. Germline V gives CDR1 SGHTA, CDR2 FQGNSA. CDR3 protein: CASSLALAGAGAEQYF. The CDR3 DNA sequence: TGTGCCAGCAGCTTAGCGCTAGCGGGAGCCGGGGCGGAGCAGTACTTC. Supplemented by reference TRBV7-2 and TRBJ2-7, the full variable domain reads GAGVSQSPSNKVTEKGKDVELRCDPISGHTALYWYRQSLGQGLEFLIYFQGNSAPDKSGLPSDRFSAERTGGSVSTLTIQRTQQEDSAVYLCASSLALAGAGAEQYFGPGTRLTVT.

This clonotype has a count of ten or more. The chain links TRBV24-1 to TRBJ1-2; 8 bases align to TRBD1. CDR1 KGHDR and CDR2 SFDVKD come from the germline V gene. The CDR3 is made up of 13 amino acids. V lost 4 bases and J lost 8; bases outside the gene matches: 5. The CDR3: CATSERTGRGYTF. The CDR3 bases are TGTGCCACCAGTGAGAGGACAGGGCGCGGCTACACCTTC.

The rearrangement uses TRBV6-1 and TRBJ2-3; D is undetermined. Germline-derived CDR1 and CDR2 are MNHNS and SASEGT. V was cut by 10 bases and J by 6 bases, with 23 bases left in between. This CDR3 region has 15 residues. This chain's CDR3 is CANSERVGSADTQYF. In DNA form, the CDR3 reads TGTGCCAACTCCGAAAGGGTAGGGTCGGCCGATACGCAGTATTTT.

This clonotype was observed many times. V is TRBV29-1 and J is TRBJ1-1, with D uncertain. Germline values: CDR1 SQVTM, CDR2 ANQGSEA. The CDR3 extends over 13 amino acids. V was clipped by 8 bases and J by 3 bases, with 16 bases between them. CDR3 DNA: TGCAGCCCCTATGGGAAGTCGGACACTGAAGCTTTCTTT. As protein: CSPYGKSDTEAFF.

CDR3 loop: CAWSWYPGPMNTGELFF. CDR3 nucleotide sequence: TGTGCCTGGAGTTGGTACCCGGGACCGATGAACACCGGGGAGCTGTTTTTT. V and J are TRBV30 and TRBJ2-2, with D perhaps given as TRBD1 or TRBD2 (5 bases each). The length of the CDR3 is 17 residues. Germline V lookup: CDR1 GTSNPN, CDR2 SVGIG (reference sequence). The V end lost 2 bases, the J end lost 1 base, and 17 bases lay between the germline ends.

This clonotype was counted at least ten times. The gene calls are TRBV4-2 and TRBJ2-3; 12 positions match TRBD2. Germline assignment: CDR1 LGHNA and CDR2 YNFKEQ. J gave up 4 bases and V 0 bases, and 5 bases lay outside the gene matches. The CDR3 covers 17 residues. The CDR3 loop reads CASSQESSGREPDTQYF. DNA of the CDR3: TGTGCCAGCAGCCAAGAATCTAGCGGGAGGGAACCAGATACGCAGTATTTT.

This clonotype was counted many times. V is TRBV7-2 and J is TRBJ2-7; D may be TRBD1 or TRBD2 (5 bases each). In germline, CDR1 is SGHTA, CDR2 FQGNSA. This CDR3 comprises 13 residues. V shed 6 bases and J shed 6 bases, with 15 bases lying between them. CDR3 in amino acids: CASSLRRGAEQYF. The CDR3 bases are TGTGCCAGCAGTCTCAGACGGGGCGCCGAGCAGTACTTC.

This clonotype has ten or more counts. The rearrangement uses TRBV28 and TRBJ2-7, with D perhaps TRBD2 (6 bases). With 8 bases removed from V and 10 bases from J, the gap between germline ends came to 21 bases. The CDR3 loop spans 13 amino acids. Germline V gene lookup returns CDR1 MDHEN and CDR2 SYDVKM. CDR3 in amino acids: CASELRPKTRQYF. The CDR3 nucleotides are TGTGCCAGCGAATTAAGGCCCAAGACTAGACAGTACTTC.

This clonotype has just a few counts. The chain has TRBV30 and TRBJ2-7; 10 bases agree with TRBD1. The junction had 7 bases not matched to a gene; V was cut back by 5 bases and J by 6 bases. The CDR3 is 13 residues long. From germline, CDR1 is GTSNPN and CDR2 SVGIG (reference sequence). The CDR3: CAWDRDRGSEQYF. The CDR3, as DNA: TGTGCCTGGGACCGGGACAGGGGATCCGAGCAGTACTTC. The whole variable domain, remainder taken from reference TRBV30 and TRBJ2-7, is SQTIHQWPATLVQPVGSPLSLECTVEGTSNPNLYWYRQAAGRGLQLLFYSVGIGQISSEVPQNLSASRPQDRQFILSSKKLLLSDSGFYLCAWDRDRGSEQYFGPGTRLTVT.

In this sample, this clonotype turned up many times. CDR3 sequence (DNA): TGTGCCAGCAGCTACCCGGACAGGACCTACGAGCAGTACTTC. Protein: CASSYPDRTYEQYF. The V call is TRBV7-9, the J call TRBJ2-7; TRBD1 matches at 7 bases. The CDR3 loop spans 14 amino acids. Germline lookup yields CDR1 SEHNR and CDR2 FQNEAQ (reference sequence). Germline trimming cut 4 bases from V and 2 bases from J; bases unmatched to any gene: 5.

This chain uses TRBV5-6 with TRBJ2-1; TRBD2 is a possible D gene (5 bases). The CDR3 spans 15 residues. Trimming removed 2 bases at V and 0 bases at J, with 9 bases between. In germline, CDR1 is SGHDT, CDR2 YYEEEE. The CDR3 DNA sequence: TGTGCCAGCAGCTTCGGGGTAAGCTCCTACAATGAGCAGTTCTTC. This sequence encodes CASSFGVSSYNEQFF.

The chain has TRBV5-5 and TRBJ1-1; maybe TRBD1 (5 bases). CDR1 is SGHKS and CDR2 is YYEKEE in the germline V gene (reference sequence). This CDR3 spans 13 amino acids. Between the trimmed V and J ends, which lost 3 bases and 6 bases, there was a span of 12 bases. The CDR3 DNA is TGTGCCAGCAGCTCATGGTTACAGGCTGAAGCTTTCTTT. It translates to CASSSWLQAEAFF.

This clonotype was detected ten times or more. V gene TRBV29-1 combines with J gene TRBJ1-2; D remains ambiguous. The germline gives CDR1 SQVTM, CDR2 ANQGSEA. Trimming cost V 6 bases and J 2 bases, with 16 bases left between them. CDR3 length: 14 residues. The CDR3 here is CSVAFGQANYGYTF. The DNA for the CDR3 is TGCAGCGTCGCCTTCGGGCAGGCCAACTATGGCTACACCTTC.

This clonotype was counted ten times or more. The V call is TRBV10-3, the J call TRBJ1-1, with 9 bases identical to TRBD1. The CDR3 spans 16 residues. Germline CDR1 reads ENHRY; CDR2 reads SYGVKD. The trim removed 0 bases at V and 6 bases at J, leaving 8 bases unmatched. The CDR3 loop is CAISESNFGTGSEAFF. The CDR3 region has the DNA TGTGCCATCAGTGAGTCTAATTTTGGGACAGGGTCTGAAGCTTTCTTT.

V and J are TRBV2 and TRBJ2-3; D gene uncertain. V lost 1 base and J lost 0, with 11 bases in between. This CDR3 spans 16 amino acids. Germline V lookup: CDR1 SNHLY, CDR2 FYNNEI. The CDR3 DNA reads as TGTGCCAGCAGTGAAGATGGGAACCCGAGCACAGATACGCAGTATTTT. The encoded protein is CASSEDGNPSTDTQYF.

This clonotype was seen a few times. This chain links TRBV12-3 or TRBV12-4 with TRBJ2-7; D ambiguous. The CDR3 has 14 residues. Trimming removed 6 bases at V and 1 base at J, with 13 bases between. The CDR3 loop is CASRSPTESYEQYF. Written as DNA, the CDR3 is TGTGCCAGCAGGTCGCCCACGGAATCCTACGAGCAGTACTTC.

This clonotype was seen a few times. J is TRBJ2-5 and V is TRBV12-3 or TRBV12-4; D is tentatively TRBD1 or TRBD2 (5 bases each). V was clipped by 3 bases and J by 3 bases, with 11 bases between them. This CDR3 contains 14 residues. CDR3 loop: CASSFRGVEETQYF. The CDR3 DNA follows: TGTGCCAGCAGTTTCCGAGGGGTTGAAGAGACCCAGTACTTC.